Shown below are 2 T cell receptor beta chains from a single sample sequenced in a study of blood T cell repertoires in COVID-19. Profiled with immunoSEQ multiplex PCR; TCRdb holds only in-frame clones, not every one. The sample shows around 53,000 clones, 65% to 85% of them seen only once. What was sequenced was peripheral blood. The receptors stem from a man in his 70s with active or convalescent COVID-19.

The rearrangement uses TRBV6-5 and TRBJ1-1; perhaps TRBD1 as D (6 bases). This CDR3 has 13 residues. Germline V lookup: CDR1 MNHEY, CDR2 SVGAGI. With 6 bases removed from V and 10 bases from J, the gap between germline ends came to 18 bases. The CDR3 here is CASSLDSVGTAFF. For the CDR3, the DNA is TGTGCCAGCAGCTTGGACAGTGTCGGTACAGCTTTCTTT.

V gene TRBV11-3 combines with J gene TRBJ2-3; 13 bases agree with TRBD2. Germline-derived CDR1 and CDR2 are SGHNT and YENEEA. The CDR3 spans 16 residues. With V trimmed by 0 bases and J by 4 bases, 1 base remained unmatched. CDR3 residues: CASSLELAGGSDTQYF. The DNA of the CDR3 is TGTGCCAGCAGCTTAGAACTAGCGGGAGGGTCAGATACGCAGTATTTT.